These 28 T cell receptor beta chains share one sample of origin, sequenced in a study of PD-L1 blockade in urothelial cancer. Here immunoSEQ multiplex PCR was the method, and the copy in TCRdb shows in-frame clones only, minus some. The table shows about 52,000 clones, with approximately 77% occurring only once. Time point defined: pretreatment peripheral blood. Specimen: PBMCs, collected around atezolizumab (anti-PD-L1) treatment. The receptors originated from a man in his 70s with urothelial cancer.

There are a few counts of this clone. The CDR3 sequence: CASSRGLAGGNEQFF. CDR3 in DNA: TGCGCCAGCAGCCGAGGACTAGCGGGAGGTAATGAGCAGTTCTTC. This sequence joins TRBV4-1 and TRBJ2-1; TRBD2 matches 14 bases. V lost 4 bases to trimming and J lost 7 bases; unmatched junction nucleotides: 3. Germline V gene data show CDR1 as MGHRA and CDR2 as YSYEKL. This CDR3 region has 15 residues.

V is TRBV28 and J is TRBJ2-1; 9 bases line up with TRBD1. Germline V gene sequence: CDR1 MDHEN, CDR2 SYDVKM. Germline trimming cut 4 bases from V and 7 bases from J; bases unmatched to any gene: 5. The CDR3 is 14 residues long. The CDR3 sequence: CASSSDRGWNEQFF. The CDR3 DNA is TGTGCCAGCAGTTCCGACAGGGGGTGGAATGAGCAGTTCTTC.

A word on this clone: Other DNA sequences in this specimen translate into the identical CDR3. CDR3 sequence reads: CASSLGGLAEETQYF. The CDR3, as DNA: TGTGCCAGCAGCTTAGGGGGACTAGCGGAAGAGACCCAGTACTTC. V gene TRBV11-3 combines with J gene TRBJ2-5; 11 bases agree with TRBD2. The CDR3 loop spans 15 amino acids. CDR1 is SGHNT, CDR2 YENEEA, per germline. V trimming: 1 base; J trimming: 3 bases; junction bases outside the gene matches: 1.

This clone has just one count. The V and J genes are TRBV9 and TRBJ2-1; 11 bases line up with TRBD2. With V trimmed by 5 bases and J by 3 bases, 4 bases remained unmatched. Germline values: CDR1 SGDLS, CDR2 YYNGEE. The CDR3 covers 15 residues. DNA for the CDR3: TGTGCCAGCAGTAGACTAGCGGGAATCTACAATGAGCAGTTCTTC. This sequence encodes CASSRLAGIYNEQFF.

The J gene is TRBJ2-7, the V gene TRBV5-4; 8 bases agree with TRBD2. The junction had 0 bases not matched to a gene; V was cut back by 2 bases and J by 2 bases. The CDR3 covers 13 residues. The germline V gene encodes CDR1 SGHNT and CDR2 YYREEE (reference sequence). The CDR3 here is CASSFSGAYEQYF. CDR3 DNA: TGTGCCAGCAGCTTTAGCGGGGCCTACGAGCAGTACTTC.

The chain uses TRBV27 and TRBJ1-2, with TRBD1 matching over 7 bases. Germline assignment: CDR1 MNHEY and CDR2 SMNVEV (reference sequence). J lost 0 bases, V lost 3 bases, and 10 bases had no gene match. The CDR3 length is 17 residues. The CDR3 nucleotides are TGTGCCAGCAGTTTGGCTCTCGGGGACAGTGCTAACTATGGCTACACCTTC. Translated: CASSLALGDSANYGYTF.

This chain joins TRBV7-9 and TRBJ1-1; maybe TRBD1 (6 bases). The germline gives CDR1 SEHNR, CDR2 FQNEAQ (reference sequence). With 1 base removed from V and 3 bases from J, the gap between germline ends came to 15 bases. CDR3 length: 16 amino acids. In DNA, the CDR3 is TGTGCCAGCAGCTTAGTTCGGGGGGCGCTCGACACTGAAGCTTTCTTT. It encodes CASSLVRGALDTEAFF.

This chain uses TRBV6-1 with TRBJ2-5; 9 bases are a match to TRBD1. The CDR3 has 14 residues. Trimming at V came to 9 bases and at J to 1 base, leaving 6 bases not matched to a gene. Germline V CDR1 and CDR2: MNHNS, SASEGT. The CDR3 protein is CASRTGDFQETQYF. The CDR3 DNA sequence: TGTGCCAGTAGGACAGGGGACTTCCAAGAGACCCAGTACTTC.

The chain couples TRBV4-3 to TRBJ2-3; D unresolved. Germline V lookup: CDR1 LGHNA, CDR2 YSLEER. There are 16 residues in the CDR3. Trimming removed 0 bases from V and 3 bases from J, with 13 bases in between. For the CDR3, the DNA is TGCGCCAGCAGCCAAGATCGCCAGGATCTGACAGATACGCAGTATTTT. As protein: CASSQDRQDLTDTQYF.

CDR3 DNA sequence: TGCGCCAGCAGCCACAACAGGGTTGCGAGCTATGGCTACACCTTC. It translates to CASSHNRVASYGYTF. V usage is TRBV4-1 and J usage is TRBJ1-2; possibly TRBD1 for D (6 bases). The CDR3 consists of 15 residues. Germline V gives CDR1 MGHRA, CDR2 YSYEKL. Trimming left V 3 bases short and J 4 bases short, with 15 bases between.

This rearrangement joins TRBV4-3 to TRBJ2-3; possibly TRBD2 for D (6 bases). V was pared by 5 bases and J by 5 bases, with 17 bases between. The CDR3 totals 15 residues. The V gene's germline CDR1 is LGHNA and CDR2 YSLEER. The CDR3 DNA sequence: TGCGCCAGCAGCGTGAGGGTGACGGGGGAAGATACGCAGTATTTT. Translation: CASSVRVTGEDTQYF.

J is TRBJ1-5 and V is TRBV7-2, with D possibly matching TRBD1 (5 bases). CDR1 and CDR2 (germline): SGHTA, FQGNSA. V dropped 5 bases and J dropped 6 bases, with 11 bases sitting between them. This CDR3 has 13 amino acids. For the CDR3, the DNA is TGTGCCAGCAGCGCAGGGTTAGGTCAGCCCCAGCATTTT. Translating it yields CASSAGLGQPQHF.

This clone was seen a handful of times. The gene calls are TRBV27 and TRBJ1-2; tentative D call: TRBD1 (5 bases). Trimming removed 5 bases from V and 6 bases from J, with 10 bases in between. CDR3 size: 12 residues. The V gene's germline CDR1 is MNHEY and CDR2 SMNVEV (reference sequence). In DNA, the CDR3 is TGTGCCAGCAGTCCTGGGGGGGATGGCTACACCTTC. It encodes CASSPGGDGYTF.

V gene TRBV28 combines with J gene TRBJ1-1; D is uncertain. The ends were cut back, 7 bases at V and 8 bases at J, with 11 bases in the middle. The CDR3 is 11 amino acids. Germline V gives CDR1 MDHEN, CDR2 SYDVKM. The chain's CDR3 is CASKDSREAFF. For the CDR3, the DNA is TGTGCCAGCAAGGACTCACGAGAAGCTTTCTTT. Using reference TRBV28 and TRBJ1-1 for the parts outside the CDR3, the full variable domain is DVKVTQSSRYLVKRTGEKVFLECVQDMDHENMFWYRQDPGLGLRLIYFSYDVKMKEKGDIPEGYSVSREKKERFSLILESASTNQTSMYLCASKDSREAFFGQGTRLTVV.

The gene calls are TRBV12-5 and TRBJ1-5; 8 nucleotides line up with TRBD1. CDR1 and CDR2 from the germline V gene are LGHNT and FRNRAP. V was pared by 5 bases and J by 7 bases, with 13 bases of the junction left unmatched. The CDR3 length is 16 residues. In nucleotides, the CDR3 is TGTGCTAGTGGTCCCACCCGAGGACAGGGTGGGCAGCCCCAGCATTTT. It yields the protein CASGPTRGQGGQPQHF.

In its sample, this clone was seen a few times. The chain is built from TRBV19 and TRBJ2-7; possibly TRBD1 for D (6 bases). This CDR3 is built from 14 residues. CDR1 and CDR2 (germline): LNHDA, SQIVND (reference sequence). The V end was cut by 2 bases, the J end by 3 bases, with 11 bases between. CDR3 residues: CASSITGPRYEQYF. The CDR3, as DNA: TGTGCCAGTAGTATAACAGGGCCTCGCTACGAGCAGTACTTC.

V gene TRBV10-3 combines with J gene TRBJ2-1; maybe TRBD2 (6 bases). The CDR3 extends over 16 amino acids. The V gene lost 6 bases and the J gene lost 0 bases, with 15 bases spanning the gap. Germline CDR1 reads ENHRY; CDR2 reads SYGVKD. CDR3 loop: CAIRLQAGSSYNEQFF. The CDR3 DNA is TGTGCCATCAGACTCCAGGCGGGGAGCTCCTACAATGAGCAGTTCTTC.

The V call is TRBV11-2, the J call TRBJ1-2; a possible D gene is TRBD1 (5 bases). Germline V gene data show CDR1 as SGHAT and CDR2 as FQNNGV. CDR3 length: 12 residues. Trimming cost V 5 bases and J 6 bases, with 10 bases left between them. This CDR3 is CASSLGGNGYTF. The CDR3 DNA follows: TGTGCCAGCAGCCTCGGGGGTAATGGCTACACCTTC.

This chain connects TRBV19 to TRBJ2-2, with TRBD2 matching 9 bases. The CDR3 runs to 16 residues. After removal of 5 bases from V and 0 bases from J, the junction contained 4 bases not matched to a gene. Germline CDR1 LNHDA, CDR2 SQIVND (reference sequence). Here the CDR3 DNA reads TGTGCCAGTAGTGGCCGACTAGCGGCGAACACCGGGGAGCTGTTTTTT. Translated, it gives CASSGRLAANTGELFF.

The rearrangement uses TRBV11-3 and TRBJ2-7; 12 bases are shared with TRBD1. This CDR3 has 14 residues. The V and J ends lost 6 bases and 5 bases, in that order; junction bases with no gene match: 5. Germline loops: CDR1 SGHNT, CDR2 YENEEA. The DNA of the CDR3 is TGTGCCAGCAGACCCGGGACAGGGGGCAACGAGCAGTACTTC. Amino acids: CASRPGTGGNEQYF.

The chain employs TRBV7-9 and TRBJ1-1, with TRBD1 matching over 7 bases. The germline gives CDR1 SEHNR, CDR2 FQNEAQ (reference sequence). The CDR3 loop spans 18 amino acids. V shed 5 bases, J shed 4 bases, and the junction held 19 bases outside the gene matches. The CDR3 nucleotides are TGTGCCAGCAGCCCGGAACCGGGACAGTGGGTTGGAGGCACTGAAGCTTTCTTT. This encodes CASSPEPGQWVGGTEAFF.

The chain carries TRBV5-1 and TRBJ1-1; a weak D match, TRBD1 (6 bases). Germline assignment: CDR1 SGHRS and CDR2 YFSETQ. The CDR3 consists of 15 residues. The V end lost 2 bases, the J end lost 0 bases, and 11 bases lay between the germline ends. The CDR3 region has the DNA TGCGCCAGCAGCTTTGGGGGCCGAATGAACACTGAAGCTTTCTTT. Translation: CASSFGGRMNTEAFF.

The chain employs TRBV11-3 and TRBJ2-2, with D possibly being TRBD1 (5 bases). Trimming pared 5 bases from V and 2 bases from J, leaving 12 bases between. This CDR3 spans 15 amino acids. The germline gives CDR1 SGHNT, CDR2 YENEEA. CDR3 nucleotides: TGTGCCAGCAGCGTGAGCAGGGCAAACACCGGGGAGCTGTTTTTT. Amino acids: CASSVSRANTGELFF.

This clone occurred a few times. The chain joins TRBV12-5 to TRBJ1-2; D gene ambiguous. Germline lookup yields CDR1 LGHNT and CDR2 FRNRAP. Between the trimmed V and J ends, which lost 7 bases and 3 bases, there was a span of 12 bases. The CDR3 spans 13 residues. CDR3 protein: CASVRSSDYGYTF. The CDR3 DNA sequence: TGTGCTAGTGTTAGGAGTTCAGACTATGGCTACACCTTC.

V gene TRBV6-5 combines with J gene TRBJ2-2; 8 nucleotides align to TRBD2. Germline CDR1 is MNHEY and CDR2 is SVGAGI. This CDR3 is built from 14 residues. Trimming took 4 bases from V and 6 from J; bases not matched to a gene: 4. CDR3 bases: TGTGCCAGCAGTTCCAGGACTAGCCCCGGGGAGCTGTTTTTT. This codes for CASSSRTSPGELFF.

The rearrangement uses TRBV4-2 and TRBJ2-5, with D hard to call. Germline CDR1 reads LGHNA; CDR2 reads YNFKEQ. The CDR3 runs to 13 residues. V lost 0 bases to trimming and J lost 4 bases, with 6 bases between them. CDR3 DNA sequence: TGTGCCAGCAGCCAAGAAGGCGGAGAGACCCAGTACTTC. Residues: CASSQEGGETQYF.

DNA of the CDR3: TGTGCCAGCAGCTTACAGGGACAGGACCAAGAGACCCAGTACTTC. Amino acid sequence: CASSLQGQDQETQYF. The chain couples TRBV11-2 to TRBJ2-5; 8 nucleotides line up with TRBD1. Trimming cost V 2 bases and J 0 bases; bases outside gene matches: 2. This CDR3 contains 15 residues. Per germline, CDR1 SGHAT and CDR2 FQNNGV.

V gene TRBV19 combines with J gene TRBJ1-3; the D is unclear. The CDR3 runs to 13 residues. Germline loops: CDR1 LNHDA, CDR2 SQIVND (reference sequence). Between the trimmed V and J ends, which lost 5 bases and 2 bases, there was a span of 7 bases. CDR3 loop: CASSPLTGNTIYF. CDR3 sequence (DNA): TGTGCCAGTAGTCCCTTAACTGGAAACACCATATATTTT.